These 20 T cell receptor beta chains were sequenced from one sample in a study of blood T cell repertoires in COVID-19. Data came from immunoSEQ multiplex PCR; TCRdb stores just in-frame clones and leaves some out. The sample has about 200,000 clones; 70% to 90% are singletons. The source material was peripheral blood. Receptor source: a woman aged 70 to 79 with acute or convalescent COVID-19.

The rearrangement uses TRBV7-2 and TRBJ1-5; no reliable D call. The V end was cut by 4 bases, the J end by 3 bases, with 25 bases between. This CDR3 has 19 residues. CDR1 and CDR2 from the germline V gene are SGHTA and FQGNSA. The CDR3 here is CASSSRGGSGRGTNQPQHF. The CDR3 DNA sequence: TGTGCCAGCAGCTCTAGAGGTGGGTCAGGTCGGGGAACCAATCAGCCCCAGCATTTT.

The chain recombines TRBV7-6 with TRBJ1-5, with 10 bases fitting TRBD1. CDR1 and CDR2 from the germline V gene are SGHVS and FNYEAQ. V trimming: 4 bases; J trimming: 4 bases; junction bases outside the gene matches: 4. The CDR3 loop spans 15 amino acids. The CDR3 sequence: CASSWGTGVNQPQHF. For the CDR3, the DNA is TGTGCCAGCAGCTGGGGGACAGGGGTTAATCAGCCCCAGCATTTT.

The genes are TRBV5-5 and TRBJ1-1; no clear D. The V gene lost 3 bases and the J gene lost 1 base, with 10 bases spanning the gap. There are 14 residues in the CDR3. Looked up from germline, CDR1 is SGHKS and CDR2 is YYEKEE (reference sequence). In nucleotides, the CDR3 is TGTGCCAGCAGCTATTCTAGCTCGAACACTGAAGCTTTCTTT. It codes for CASSYSSSNTEAFF. The complete variable domain, with remaining parts taken from reference TRBV5-5 and TRBJ1-1, reads DAGVTQSPTHLIKTRGQQVTLRCSPISGHKSVSWYQQVLGQGPQFIFQYYEKEERGRGNFPDRFSARQFPNYSSELNVNALLLGDSALYLCASSYSSSNTEAFFGQGTRLTVV.

J is TRBJ2-1 and V is TRBV28, with D tentatively TRBD2 (6 bases). The CDR3 runs to 14 residues. The germline CDR1 and CDR2 sequences are MDHEN and SYDVKM. The V end lost 5 bases, the J end lost 7 bases, and 15 bases lay between the germline ends. CDR3 region: CASSLLGGANEQFF. In nucleotides, the CDR3 is TGTGCCAGCAGTCTCCTGGGGGGAGCTAATGAGCAGTTCTTC.

The rearrangement uses TRBV5-6 and TRBJ2-2, with TRBD2 identical over 10 bases. Germline CDR1 and CDR2: SGHDT and YYEEEE. The V gene end was trimmed by 1 base and the J gene end by 3 bases; junction bases not matched to a gene: 6. The length of the CDR3 is 17 residues. CDR3 in amino acids: CASSLLWLAGDTGELFF. CDR3 DNA: TGTGCCAGCAGCTTGTTGTGGCTAGCGGGAGACACCGGGGAGCTGTTTTTT.

The V gene is TRBV28, the J gene TRBJ1-1; 7 bases fit TRBD1. Germline V gene lookup returns CDR1 MDHEN and CDR2 SYDVKM. After removal of 10 bases from V and 3 bases from J, the junction contained 8 bases not matched to a gene. The CDR3 runs to 13 residues. As DNA, the CDR3 is TGTGCCACCAAGACAGGGCTCTACACTGAAGCTTTCTTT. Translated, it gives CATKTGLYTEAFF.

This clone occurred a few times. This sample includes further DNA sequences coding for the same CDR3. The V gene is TRBV7-8, the J gene TRBJ2-3; 9 bases fit TRBD2. The germline CDR1 and CDR2 sequences are SGHVS and FQNEAQ. With 4 bases clipped from V and 0 bases from J, the junction kept 5 bases outside the gene matches. This CDR3 has 16 residues. In nucleotides, the CDR3 is TGTGCCAGCAGCTCAATAGCGGGAGTCAGCACAGATACGCAGTATTTT. This gives the protein CASSSIAGVSTDTQYF.

For the CDR3, the DNA is TGTGCCAGCAGTGAAGGACGGGGGGTGGGTCAGCCCCAGCATTTT. The encoded protein is CASSEGRGVGQPQHF. The chain uses TRBV6-1 and TRBJ1-5; weak D call: TRBD1 (5 bases). Germline-derived CDR1 and CDR2 are MNHNS and SASEGT. This CDR3 contains 15 residues. V shed 1 base and J shed 6 bases, with 13 bases lying between them.

This chain connects TRBV16 to TRBJ1-4, with D possibly matching TRBD1 (6 bases). In germline, CDR1 is KGHSY, CDR2 FQNENV. Trimming took off 2 bases at V and 5 bases at J, with 9 bases between the two ends. This CDR3 comprises 14 residues. This CDR3 is CASSQIRGNEKLFF. Here the CDR3 DNA reads TGTGCCAGCAGCCAAATCAGGGGAAATGAAAAACTGTTTTTT.

The gene calls are TRBV27 and TRBJ1-6; D gene unclear. The CDR3 totals 15 residues. The germline CDR1 and CDR2 sequences are MNHEY and SMNVEV (reference sequence). With 2 bases removed from V and 6 bases from J, the gap between germline ends came to 11 bases. CDR3 sequence reads: CASSLNGQFNSPLHF. CDR3 in DNA: TGTGCCAGCAGTTTAAATGGGCAGTTTAATTCACCCCTCCACTTT.

J is TRBJ1-5 and V is TRBV10-2, with 7 nucleotides matching TRBD1. Germline V CDR1 and CDR2: WSHSY, SAAADI. The CDR3 is 15 residues long. V was pared by 3 bases and J by 10 bases, with 12 bases of the junction left unmatched. Here the CDR3 reads CASSDQTGAARPQHF. CDR3 in DNA: TGCGCCAGCAGTGATCAAACAGGGGCGGCACGACCCCAGCATTTT.

V usage is TRBV19 and J usage is TRBJ1-1, with TRBD1 identical over 7 bases. Per germline, CDR1 LNHDA and CDR2 SQIVND (reference sequence). The CDR3 loop spans 14 amino acids. V lost 4 bases to trimming and J lost 5 bases; unmatched junction nucleotides: 7. CDR3 in amino acids: CASSTRQGLTEAFF. In DNA, the CDR3 is TGTGCCAGTAGTACCCGACAGGGTTTGACTGAAGCTTTCTTT.

The chain links TRBV4-2 to TRBJ1-5, with 8 bases matching TRBD1. This CDR3 spans 17 amino acids. With 4 bases clipped from V and 5 bases from J, the junction kept 13 bases outside the gene matches. Germline lookup yields CDR1 LGHNA and CDR2 YNFKEQ. This CDR3 is CASSPAAGQAGDQPQHF. The CDR3 DNA reads as TGTGCCAGCAGCCCCGCGGCGGGACAGGCGGGCGATCAGCCCCAGCATTTT.

The rearrangement uses TRBV11-2 and TRBJ1-1; D call uncertain. CDR3 length equals 14 residues. Germline V CDR1 and CDR2: SGHAT, FQNNGV. V lost 3 bases, J lost 0 bases, and 8 bases lay in between. The CDR3 DNA reads TGTGCCAGCAGCTTCCGGTTAATGAACACTGAAGCTTTCTTT. This translates into CASSFRLMNTEAFF.

The chain has TRBV29-1 and TRBJ2-2; 7 positions agree with TRBD1. The V gene end was trimmed by 5 bases and the J gene end by 4 bases; junction bases not matched to a gene: 4. Looked up from germline, CDR1 is SQVTM and CDR2 is ANQGSEA. This CDR3 comprises 13 residues. Written as DNA, the CDR3 is TGCAGCGTTTCCGCAGGGGGCACCGGGGAGCTGTTTTTT. Protein product: CSVSAGGTGELFF.

This rearrangement joins TRBV11-2 to TRBJ2-7; 8 positions match TRBD1. The V and J ends lost 7 bases and 4 bases, in that order; junction bases with no gene match: 12. This CDR3 is 15 amino acids long. The germline gives CDR1 SGHAT, CDR2 FQNNGV. In nucleotides, the CDR3 is TGTGCCAGCACCGTGAGAGGACAGGGAAGGTACGAGCAGTACTTC. As protein: CASTVRGQGRYEQYF.

This rearrangement joins TRBV5-6 to TRBJ1-2; D not certain. CDR3 length: 12 amino acids. Between the trimmed V and J ends, which lost 4 bases and 4 bases, there was a span of 8 bases. The V gene's germline CDR1 is SGHDT and CDR2 YYEEEE. The CDR3 loop is CASSAQAYGYTF. The CDR3 DNA reads as TGTGCCAGCAGCGCGCAGGCCTATGGCTACACCTTC. Filled out from reference TRBV5-6 and TRBJ1-2, the complete variable domain reads DAGVTQSPTHLIKTRGQQVTLRCSPKSGHDTVSWYQQALGQGPQFIFQYYEEEERQRGNFPDRFSGHQFPNYSSELNVNALLLGDSALYLCASSAQAYGYTFGSGTRLTVV.

The rearrangement uses TRBV6-2 or TRBV6-3 and TRBJ2-3, with D possibly being TRBD2 (5 bases). V lost 2 bases to trimming and J lost 3 bases, with 12 bases between them. The CDR3 contains 15 residues. In germline, CDR1 is MNHEY, CDR2 SVGEGT. In DNA form, the CDR3 reads TGTGCCAGCAGTTACCCCTCGGGCGGGACAGATACGCAGTATTTT. Its translation is CASSYPSGGTDTQYF.

V gene TRBV28 combines with J gene TRBJ1-2, with 9 nucleotides matching TRBD1. CDR3 length equals 15 residues. CDR1 is MDHEN, CDR2 SYDVKM, per germline. J lost 4 bases, V lost 3 bases, and 6 bases had no gene match. CDR3 coding DNA: TGTGCCAGCAGTTTGGGACAGGGTCTCATCTATGGCTACACCTTC. Residues: CASSLGQGLIYGYTF.

The gene calls are TRBV9 and TRBJ2-1; possible D gene TRBD2, 6 bases. CDR3 length: 12 residues. The germline CDR1 and CDR2 sequences are SGDLS and YYNGEE. The V and J ends lost 0 bases and 9 bases respectively, with 7 bases between them. The CDR3 DNA sequence: TGTGCCAGCAGCGTAGACGGGGGTGAGCAGTTCTTC. This codes for CASSVDGGEQFF. Supplemented by reference TRBV9 and TRBJ2-1, the full variable domain reads DSGVTQTPKHLITATGQRVTLRCSPRSGDLSVYWYQQSLDQGLQFLIQYYNGEERAKGNILERFSAQQFPDLHSELNLSSLELGDSALYFCASSVDGGEQFFGPGTRLTVL.